The clone carrying this T cell receptor beta chain is categorized as medium-sized. Produced via immunoSEQ multiplex PCR; TCRdb's table is partial and in-frame only. The table has about 22,000 clones, around 43% seen once. The CDR3 length is 11 residues. V was pared by 5 bases and J by 5 bases, with 6 bases between. From germline, CDR1 is MDHEN and CDR2 SYDVKM. The entry originates in a study of graft-versus-host responses after intestinal transplantation. Each mixed lymphocyte reaction held approximately 200,000 CFSE-labeled responders and approximately 200,000 irradiated violet-dye-labeled stimulators.

The clonotype comes from a human patient who received an intestinal transplant. Sequenced material: alloreactive CD8+ T cells from a mixed lymphocyte reaction culture, taken before intestinal transplant. Subset: CFSE-low proliferating T cells sorted from roughly six-day pre-transplant mixed lymphocyte reaction (GvH or HvG direction). This chain joins TRBV28 and TRBJ1-2; TRBD1 is a possible D gene (6 bases). CDR3 loop: CASSTGYGYTF. The CDR3 nucleotides read TGTGCCAGCAGTACAGGGTATGGCTACACCTTC.